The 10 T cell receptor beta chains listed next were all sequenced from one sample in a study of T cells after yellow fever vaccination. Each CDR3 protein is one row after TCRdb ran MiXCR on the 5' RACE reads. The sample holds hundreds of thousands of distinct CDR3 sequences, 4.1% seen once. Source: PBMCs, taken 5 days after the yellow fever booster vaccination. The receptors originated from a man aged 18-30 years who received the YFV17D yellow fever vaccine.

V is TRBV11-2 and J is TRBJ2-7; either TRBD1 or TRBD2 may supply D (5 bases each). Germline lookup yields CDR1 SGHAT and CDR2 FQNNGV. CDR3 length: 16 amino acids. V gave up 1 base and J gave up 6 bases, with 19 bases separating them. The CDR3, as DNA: TGTGCCAGCAGCTTAGGTTACGGGGCCCGTACAGGCGAGCAGTACGTC. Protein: CASSLGYGARTGEQYV.

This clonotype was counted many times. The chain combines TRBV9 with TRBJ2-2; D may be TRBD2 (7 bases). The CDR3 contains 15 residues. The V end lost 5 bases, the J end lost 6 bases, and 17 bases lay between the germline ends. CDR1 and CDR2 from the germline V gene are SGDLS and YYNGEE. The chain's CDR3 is CASREGGGAAGELFF. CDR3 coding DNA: TGTGCCAGCAGGGAAGGGGGGGGCGCGGCCGGGGAGCTGTTTTTT.

CDR3 bases: TGTGCCAGCAGCTTGAGTTTTACTGGAGGGACAGATACGCAGTATTTT. It is translated as CASSLSFTGGTDTQYF. The chain has TRBV7-3 and TRBJ2-3; possibly TRBD2 for D (6 bases). Trimming took off 3 bases at V and 3 bases at J, with 16 bases between the two ends. The CDR3 has 16 residues. The germline CDR1 and CDR2 sequences are SGHTA and FQGTGA.

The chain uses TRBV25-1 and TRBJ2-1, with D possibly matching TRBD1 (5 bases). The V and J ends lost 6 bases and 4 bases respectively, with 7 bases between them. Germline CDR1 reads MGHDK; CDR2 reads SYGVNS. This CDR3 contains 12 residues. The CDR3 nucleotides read TGTGCCAGCAGGGGGCAGTACAATGAGCAGTTCTTC. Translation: CASRGQYNEQFF.

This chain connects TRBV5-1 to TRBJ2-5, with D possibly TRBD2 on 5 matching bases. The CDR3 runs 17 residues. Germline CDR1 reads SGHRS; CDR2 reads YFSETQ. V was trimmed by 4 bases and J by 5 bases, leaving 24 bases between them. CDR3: CASSSGDTTPGWETQYF. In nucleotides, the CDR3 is TGCGCCAGCAGCAGTGGAGACACGACGCCGGGGTGGGAGACCCAGTACTTC.

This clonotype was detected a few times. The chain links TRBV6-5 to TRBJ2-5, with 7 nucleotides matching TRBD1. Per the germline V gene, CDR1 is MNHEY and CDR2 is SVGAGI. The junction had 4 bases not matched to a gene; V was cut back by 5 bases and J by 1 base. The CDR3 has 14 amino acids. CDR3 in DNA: TGTGCCAGCAGTCACGGACAGGTCCAAGAGACCCAGTACTTC. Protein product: CASSHGQVQETQYF.

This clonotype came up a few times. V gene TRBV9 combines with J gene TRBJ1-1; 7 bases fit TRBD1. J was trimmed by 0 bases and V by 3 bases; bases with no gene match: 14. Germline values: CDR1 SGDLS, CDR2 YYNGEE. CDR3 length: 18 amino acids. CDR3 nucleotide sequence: TGTGCCAGCAGCGCCCAGGGGGGGGAGCACACCATGAACACTGAAGCTTTCTTT. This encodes CASSAQGGEHTMNTEAFF.

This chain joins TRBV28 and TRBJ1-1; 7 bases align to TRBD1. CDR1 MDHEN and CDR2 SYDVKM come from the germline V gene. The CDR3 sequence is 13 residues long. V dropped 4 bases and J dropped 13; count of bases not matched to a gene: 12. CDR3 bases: TGTGCCAGCAGTTCTAACAGGGGTCGAGAGGATTTCTTT. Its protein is CASSSNRGREDFF.

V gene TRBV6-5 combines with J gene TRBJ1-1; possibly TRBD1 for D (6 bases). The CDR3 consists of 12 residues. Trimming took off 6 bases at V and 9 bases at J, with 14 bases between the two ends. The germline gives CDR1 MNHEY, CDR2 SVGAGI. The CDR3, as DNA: TGTGCCAGCAGCCAAGGGCAGGGGAAAGCTTTCTTT. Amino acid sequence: CASSQGQGKAFF.

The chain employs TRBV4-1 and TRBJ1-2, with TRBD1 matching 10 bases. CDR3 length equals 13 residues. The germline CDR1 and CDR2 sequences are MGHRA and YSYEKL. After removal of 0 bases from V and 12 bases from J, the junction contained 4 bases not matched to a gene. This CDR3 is CASSQDRDRGNTF. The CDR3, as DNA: TGCGCCAGCAGCCAAGACCGGGACAGGGGAAACACCTTC.